This entry lists 21 T cell receptor beta chains sequenced from one sample in a study of T cell repertoires in cytomegalovirus infection. TCRdb passed the reads through MiXCR, listing each CDR3 protein once. The sample consists of roughly 280,000 distinct CDR3 sequences, approximately 9% of them appearing once. Sample: PBMCs. The receptor source for this set is a human donor in good health (CMV status not recorded). Some clones in this sample may be carry-over from other donors' samples.

A word on this clonotype: Possible read error: a much larger clone is one base away. This sequence joins TRBV7-2 and TRBJ2-3, with 9 bases aligning to TRBD2. Germline V lookup: CDR1 SGHTA, CDR2 FQGNSA. This CDR3 comprises 16 residues. DNA for the CDR3: TGTGCCACCAGCTTAGCGCCAGCGGGGGGCGTAGATACGCAGTATTTT. Translation gives CATSLAPAGGVDTQYF.

This clonotype has ten or more counts. In DNA, the CDR3 is TGTGCCAGCAGCCCACTGGGGGCCAACGTCCTGACTTTC. Its protein is CASSPLGANVLTF. This chain connects TRBV7-2 to TRBJ2-6; D unclear. Germline V gene lookup returns CDR1 SGHTA and CDR2 FQGNSA. Trimming took 5 bases from V and 4 from J, leaving 6 bases between them. This CDR3 has 13 amino acids.

Concerning this clonotype itself: An end of the junction does not agree with germline; a read error may underlie this. The chain combines TRBV20-1 with TRBJ2-5; maybe TRBD1 (6 bases). The CDR3 runs 16 residues. Germline CDR1 DFQATT, CDR2 SNEGSKA (reference sequence). The CDR3 loop reads CSARAPGTNPQETLYF. Here the CDR3 DNA reads TGCAGTGCTAGAGCCCCAGGGACAAACCCCCAAGAGACCCTGTACTTC.

This clonotype came up many times. The chain couples TRBV11-1 to TRBJ2-1; 11 nucleotides align to TRBD1. CDR3 size: 16 residues. V shed 5 bases and J 5 bases; nucleotides not matched to a gene: 8. Per germline, CDR1 SGHAT and CDR2 FQDESV (reference sequence). This chain's CDR3 is CASSQGQGVPHNEQFF. CDR3 DNA sequence: TGTGCCAGCAGCCAGGGACAGGGGGTCCCCCACAATGAGCAGTTCTTC.

This clonotype was found many times. This chain links TRBV12-3 or TRBV12-4 with TRBJ1-4; no clear D. The V end lost 3 bases, the J end lost 1 base, and 12 bases lay between the germline ends. CDR3 length: 16 amino acids. CDR3 protein: CASSFRASLTNEKLFF. CDR3 DNA: TGTGCCAGCAGTTTCCGTGCGTCCTTAACTAATGAAAAACTGTTTTTT.

This clonotype appeared many times. Germline and junction disagree at one end, which may indicate a read error. CDR3 coding DNA: TGCAGTGCCAGAGGGTCGACTGAAGCTTTCTTT. As protein: CSARGSTEAFF. J is TRBJ1-1 and V is TRBV20-1; D remains unclear. Germline lookup yields CDR1 DFQATT and CDR2 SNEGSKA (reference sequence). This CDR3 region has 11 residues.

The rearrangement links TRBV20-1 to TRBJ1-1, with no clear D. Germline loops: CDR1 DFQATT, CDR2 SNEGSKA (reference sequence). Trimming stripped 4 bases from V and 6 bases from J, with 6 bases between. The CDR3 spans 10 residues. The CDR3 DNA follows: TGCAGTGCTATCCGGGCTGAAGCTTTCTTT. It yields the protein CSAIRAEAFF.

This clonotype was picked up a small number of times. CDR3 sequence (DNA): TGTGCCAGCAGTCCTCATTCGACTAGTAATGAGCAGTTCTTC. Translated, it gives CASSPHSTSNEQFF. J is TRBJ2-1 and V is TRBV6-2 or TRBV6-3, with D possibly being TRBD2 (6 bases). V was trimmed by 5 bases and J by 7 bases, leaving 15 bases between them. The CDR3 totals 14 residues. Germline CDR1 and CDR2: MNHEY and SVGEGT.

This clonotype was detected a few times. The chain carries TRBV20-1 and TRBJ2-7; 8 bases map to TRBD1. CDR3 length equals 13 residues. CDR1 and CDR2 from the germline V gene are DFQATT and SNEGSKA (reference sequence). V gave up 6 bases and J gave up 6 bases; unmatched junction bases: 10. The CDR3 region is CSADDRGLSEQYF. For the CDR3, the DNA is TGCAGTGCCGATGACAGGGGTTTGAGCGAGCAGTACTTC.

V gene TRBV27 combines with J gene TRBJ1-5; TRBD1 agrees at 8 bases. Germline CDR1 and CDR2: MNHEY and SMNVEV (reference sequence). The CDR3 has 16 residues. J lost 2 bases, V lost 6 bases, and 9 bases had no gene match. CDR3: CASRDAGGLGNQPQHF. CDR3 coding DNA: TGTGCCAGCAGGGATGCAGGGGGCTTGGGCAATCAGCCCCAGCATTTT.

This clonotype was seen a handful of times. V and J are TRBV5-6 and TRBJ1-1, with 7 bases aligning to TRBD1. The J segment lost 7 bases and the V segment lost 0 bases, leaving 6 bases of the junction unmatched. CDR1 and CDR2 (germline): SGHDT, YYEEEE. The CDR3 totals 14 residues. This chain's CDR3 is CASSLGQGRGEAFF. The DNA of the CDR3 is TGTGCCAGCAGCTTGGGACAGGGTCGGGGTGAAGCTTTCTTT.

The genes are TRBV7-3 and TRBJ2-7; D is possibly TRBD1 (6 bases). Germline values: CDR1 SGHTA, CDR2 FQGTGA. The V end was cut by 2 bases, the J end by 2 bases, with 13 bases between. This CDR3 is 15 amino acids long. The CDR3, as DNA: TGTGCCAGCAGCTTAGTCCCAGGGGCCACCTACGAGCAGTACTTC. Translated: CASSLVPGATYEQYF.

This clonotype was seen many times. CDR3 bases: TGTGCCAGCAGCTTAAAGGGGGACACCGGGGAGCTGTTTTTT. Amino acids: CASSLKGDTGELFF. The chain has TRBV7-2 and TRBJ2-2, with D possibly matching TRBD1 (6 bases). This CDR3 comprises 14 residues. Germline values: CDR1 SGHTA, CDR2 FQGNSA. The ends were cut back, 2 bases at V and 3 bases at J, with 7 bases in the middle.

This clonotype was seen only a few times. The chain is built from TRBV29-1 and TRBJ2-5; perhaps D is TRBD1 or TRBD2 (5 bases each). Germline V gives CDR1 SQVTM, CDR2 ANQGSEA. This CDR3 has 12 amino acids. V was clipped by 5 bases and J by 3 bases, with 10 bases between them. The CDR3 DNA reads as TGCAGCGTTCGGCAGGGAGAAGAGACCCAGTACTTC. Translating gives CSVRQGEETQYF.

This clonotype was found many times. The chain combines TRBV7-2 with TRBJ2-1, with unresolved D. V shed 1 base and J shed 7 bases, with 11 bases lying between them. Germline V gene lookup returns CDR1 SGHTA and CDR2 FQGNSA. CDR3 length: 14 residues. Here the CDR3 reads CASSLDPQRNEQFF. The CDR3 DNA sequence: TGTGCCAGCAGCTTAGATCCCCAAAGGAATGAGCAGTTCTTC.

This clonotype has a count of ten or more. The gene calls are TRBV28 and TRBJ2-7; 7 bases match TRBD2. Germline trimming cut 5 bases from V and 4 bases from J; bases unmatched to any gene: 11. Germline lookup yields CDR1 MDHEN and CDR2 SYDVKM. The CDR3 spans 15 residues. The CDR3 reads CASSPGGGTPYEQYF. The CDR3 DNA sequence: TGTGCCAGCAGTCCCGGCGGGGGTACCCCTTACGAGCAGTACTTC.

The rearrangement joins TRBV29-1 to TRBJ1-6, with TRBD1 matching 7 bases. The CDR3 is made up of 13 amino acids. The ends lost 3 bases at V and 6 bases at J; junction bases unmatched: 2. Germline V CDR1 and CDR2: SQVTM, ANQGSEA. The CDR3 loop reads CSVDRQGNSPLHF. CDR3 nucleotide sequence: TGCAGCGTTGATCGACAGGGTAATTCACCCCTCCACTTT.

As regards this clonotype: This may come from a read error, since a much larger clone is one base off. The gene calls are TRBV29-1 and TRBJ1-1; D uncertain. Germline loops: CDR1 SQVTM, CDR2 ANQGSEA. V was shortened by 3 bases and J by 1 base, with 15 bases between the two germline ends. This CDR3 has 15 amino acids. The CDR3: CSVDGQVRSNTEAFF. CDR3 bases: TGCAGCGTTGACGGCCAGGTGCGTTCGAACACTGAAGCTTTCTTT. The entire variable domain, with the rest obtained from reference TRBV29-1 and TRBJ1-1, is as follows: SAVISQKPSRDICQRGTSLTIQCQVDSQVTMMFWYRQQPGQSLTLIATANQGSEATYESGFVIDKFPISRPNLTFSTLTVSNMSPEDSSIYLCSVDGQVRSNTEAFFGQGTRLTVV.

This chain joins TRBV20-1 and TRBJ2-3, with unresolved D. The CDR3 covers 13 residues. CDR1 is DFQATT, CDR2 SNEGSKA, per germline (reference sequence). Between the trimmed V and J ends, which lost 1 base and 2 bases, there was a span of 7 bases. The CDR3 bases are TGCAGTGCTAGAGTTCTGAACACAGATACGCAGTATTTT. Protein product: CSARVLNTDTQYF.

This clonotype was counted ten times or more. The chain couples TRBV7-8 to TRBJ1-1, with 7 nucleotides matching TRBD1. The CDR3 contains 13 residues. The trim removed 3 bases at V and 6 bases at J, leaving 4 bases unmatched. The germline V gene encodes CDR1 SGHVS and CDR2 FQNEAQ. The chain's CDR3 is CASSFAGTAEAFF. CDR3 coding DNA: TGTGCCAGCAGCTTTGCCGGGACAGCTGAAGCTTTCTTT.

The V gene is TRBV9, the J gene TRBJ2-5; no clear D gene. Germline CDR1 reads SGDLS; CDR2 reads YYNGEE. The CDR3 sequence is 16 residues long. The V end lost 0 bases, the J end lost 5 bases, and 17 bases lay between the germline ends. CDR3 region: CASSVAPTSVGETQYF. The CDR3 DNA sequence: TGTGCCAGCAGCGTAGCCCCGACCTCTGTAGGGGAGACCCAGTACTTC. Full variable domain (rest looked up from reference TRBV9 and TRBJ2-5): DSGVTQTPKHLITATGQRVTLRCSPRSGDLSVYWYQQSLDQGLQFLIQYYNGEERAKGNILERFSAQQFPDLHSELNLSSLELGDSALYFCASSVAPTSVGETQYFGPGTRLLVL.